Below, 11 T cell receptor beta chains from the same sample are listed, as sequenced in a study of shared clonotypes between healthy human individuals. This table comes from immunoSEQ multiplex PCR, and its TCRdb copy is limited to in-frame clones, with some not included. The table shows 2 million to 3 million clones, with over 85% occurring only once. Material: naive CD4+ T cells from PBMCs. Indicated subset: CD45RA+ positively selected. All receptors derive from a man between 18 and 35 years old in good health. Some clones in this sample may be carry-over from other donors' samples.

The genes are TRBV7-2 and TRBJ2-3, with 7 bases fitting TRBD2. The germline CDR1 and CDR2 sequences are SGHTA and FQGNSA. With V trimmed by 4 bases and J by 3 bases, 4 bases remained unmatched. The CDR3 sequence is 14 residues long. The CDR3 region is CASSSGTITDTQYF. DNA for the CDR3: TGTGCCAGCAGCTCAGGGACTATAACAGATACGCAGTATTTT.

CDR3 bases: TGTGCCAGCAGCAACCCACCTGGGACAGAGGGTTTTGGGGCCAACGTCCTGACTTTC. Translated, it gives CASSNPPGTEGFGANVLTF. The gene calls are TRBV4-2 and TRBJ2-6; TRBD1 agrees at 7 bases. CDR3 length: 19 amino acids. Germline-derived CDR1 and CDR2 are LGHNA and YNFKEQ. The trim removed 5 bases at V and 3 bases at J, leaving 16 bases unmatched.

The chain carries TRBV6-4 and TRBJ2-1, with 10 bases aligning to TRBD2. CDR1 MRHNA and CDR2 SNTAGT come from the germline V gene. CDR3 length: 14 amino acids. The V and J ends lost 6 bases and 8 bases, in that order; junction bases with no gene match: 7. The CDR3 is CASSGYGTSDEQFF. The CDR3 nucleotides read TGTGCCAGCAGCGGATATGGGACTAGCGATGAGCAGTTCTTC.

V usage is TRBV7-3 and J usage is TRBJ2-1; TRBD1 aligns across 9 bases. Germline lookup yields CDR1 SGHTA and CDR2 FQGTGA. Trimming cost V 3 bases and J 5 bases; bases outside gene matches: 2. The CDR3 totals 14 residues. CDR3 coding DNA: TGTGCCAGCAGCTTGGACAGGGGAGACAATGAGCAGTTCTTC. Translating it yields CASSLDRGDNEQFF.

This clone was counted a single time. The rearrangement links TRBV5-6 to TRBJ1-3; the D gene is possibly TRBD1 (6 bases). V lost 4 bases and J 5 bases, leaving 10 bases between the germline ends. Germline V gene data show CDR1 as SGHDT and CDR2 as YYEEEE. The CDR3 consists of 13 residues. This CDR3 is CASSQGYRNTIYF. For the CDR3, the DNA is TGTGCCAGCAGCCAGGGGTATCGAAACACCATATATTTT.

Remarks on this clone: The same CDR3 is also encoded by other DNA sequences in this sample. The rearrangement uses TRBV7-2 and TRBJ2-5; D may be TRBD1 or TRBD2 (5 bases each). Germline V gives CDR1 SGHTA, CDR2 FQGNSA. The CDR3 consists of 14 residues. V was clipped by 1 base and J by 2 bases, with 8 bases between them. CDR3 coding DNA: TGTGCCAGCAGCTTAGGTGGGGGACAAGAGACCCAGTACTTC. It codes for CASSLGGGQETQYF.

J is TRBJ2-5 and V is TRBV6-5; TRBD1 might be the D (6 bases). The V end lost 5 bases, the J end lost 3 bases, and 13 bases lay between the germline ends. This CDR3 is 14 amino acids long. From germline, CDR1 is MNHEY and CDR2 SVGAGI. The CDR3 loop is CASSTQGMEETQYF. The CDR3 DNA reads TGTGCCAGCAGTACCCAGGGGATGGAAGAGACCCAGTACTTC.

The V call is TRBV5-6, the J call TRBJ2-1, with 9 bases that match TRBD1. Germline CDR1 reads SGHDT; CDR2 reads YYEEEE. The V and J ends lost 5 bases and 3 bases, in that order; junction bases with no gene match: 9. This CDR3 is 16 amino acids long. CDR3 protein: CASRDAGQGLYNEQFF. The CDR3 coding sequence is TGTGCCAGCAGAGATGCCGGACAGGGGCTCTACAATGAGCAGTTCTTC.

The chain is built from TRBV11-3 and TRBJ2-3, with D unclear. Trimming stripped 3 bases from V and 8 bases from J, with 18 bases between. CDR1 is SGHNT and CDR2 is YENEEA in the germline V gene. This CDR3 spans 15 amino acids. For the CDR3, the DNA is TGTGCCAGCAGCTTGGACCCAACCACGGTCGGTACGCAGTATTTT. This encodes CASSLDPTTVGTQYF.

For this clone: The identical CDR3 is also encoded by other nucleotide sequences in the sample. The chain joins TRBV18 to TRBJ1-4; 7 bases match TRBD1. The V and J ends lost 1 base and 3 bases, in that order; junction bases with no gene match: 2. This CDR3 region has 15 residues. The germline CDR1 and CDR2 sequences are KGHSH and LQKENI. The CDR3 DNA sequence: TGTGCCAGCTCACCACTGACAGGGTCTAATGAAAAACTGTTTTTT. It encodes CASSPLTGSNEKLFF.

This clone was detected a few times. The rearrangement uses TRBV6-1 and TRBJ1-5; D gene ambiguous. With 0 bases removed from V and 0 bases from J, the gap between germline ends came to 3 bases. The CDR3 is 14 residues long. Germline lookup yields CDR1 MNHNS and CDR2 SASEGT. CDR3 in DNA: TGTGCCAGCAGTGAAGCCCATAGCAATCAGCCCCAGCATTTT. Amino acid sequence: CASSEAHSNQPQHF.